The rows below give T cell receptor beta chains drawn from one sample of a study of blood T cell repertoires in COVID-19. Sequencing was performed with immunoSEQ multiplex PCR; in TCRdb, only in-frame clones are kept and a portion is missing. The top ten hold approximately 9.2% of the sample, which has a few hundred thousand clones, roughly 77% seen once. The sequencing sample was made of PBMCs or T cells enriched from blood (not recorded which). The source is a man aged 40-55 years who had recovered from COVID-19. Both conserved end residues are part of each CDR3. D genes are given only for firm matches. Clone size is not always given. Where it is, it says once, few, many or a class for expanded clones.

>TRBJ2-5|-|TRBV7-9|-
TGTGCCAGCAGCTCGTCTGGCACAGAGACCCAGTACTTC
CASSSSGTETQYF
>TRBJ1-1|once|TRBV7-9|TRBD1
TGTGCCAGCAGCCCGAGGGACAGGGTGGACACTGAAGCTTTCTTT
CASSPRDRVDTEAFF
>TRBJ2-7|-|TRBV5-1|TRBD1
TGCGCCAGCAGCTCGGACAGGAACTACGAGCAGTACTTC
CASSSDRNYEQYF
>TRBJ1-5|-|TRBV30|TRBD1
TGTGCCTGGAGTCCCACAGGGGGAGGCAATCAGCCCCAGCATTTT
CAWSPTGGGNQPQHF
>TRBJ2-7|many|TRBV12-3/TRBV12-4|TRBD2
TGTGCCAGCAGTTCCCGGACTAGCTCCGAGCAGTACTTC
CASSSRTSSEQYF
>TRBJ2-7|-|TRBV10-3|TRBD1
TGTGCCATCAGTACAGGGGGCCACGAGCAGTACTTC
CAISTGGHEQYF
>TRBJ2-1|-|TRBV4-1|TRBD2
TGCGCCAGCAGCCTAACTAGCGGGAGTTCCTACAATGAGCAGTTCTTC
CASSLTSGSSYNEQFF
>TRBJ1-2|-|TRBV6-5|-
TGTGCCAGCAGTTACTCGAGTAGTGGGTGGGCAGGGGGCTACACCTTC
CASSYSSSGWAGGYTF
>TRBJ1-3|-|TRBV19|-
TGTGCCAGTGGTCAGCGGGAGACTGGAAACACCATATATTTT
CASGQRETGNTIYF
>TRBJ1-1|once|TRBV28|-
TGTGCCAGCAGTCGACTGTCACTCGAAGCTTTCTTT
CASSRLSLEAFF
>TRBJ2-7|-|TRBV5-1|TRBD1
TGCGCCAGCAGCGGCGGGACAGGGACTGAGCAGTACTTC
CASSGGTGTEQYF
>TRBJ1-4|once|TRBV19|TRBD1
TGTGCCAGTACCATTCGACAGGGGCCTAATGAAAAACTGTTTTTT
CASTIRQGPNEKLFF
>TRBJ1-2|-|TRBV19|-
TGTGCCAGTACCGGGAACAGGGCCTATGGCTACACCTTC
CASTGNRAYGYTF
>TRBJ1-1|-|TRBV19|-
TGTGCCAGTAGTCAATCGGGGAACACTGAAGCTTTCTTT
CASSQSGNTEAFF
>TRBJ2-1|-|TRBV5-1|TRBD2
TGCGCCAGCCGCTTCGGGGGGGAGAGTCATGAGCAGTTCTTC
CASRFGGESHEQFF
>TRBJ1-1|many|TRBV30|-
TGTGCCTGGAGTCGGGGGAGAAGGACTGAAGCTTTCTTT
CAWSRGRRTEAFF
>TRBJ2-7|-|TRBV9|-
TGTGCCAGCAGCCCCCTGGACACTTTTATGGGGGAGCAGTACTTC
CASSPLDTFMGEQYF